The sequence of this T cell receptor beta chain was determined in a study of T cells after yellow fever vaccination. Study-wide results and limits: Abundant clonotypes from the bulk population could get into FACS-sorted repertoires as contaminants. The secondary response showed a weaker magnitude and a faster peak, day 5 versus 15.

V shed 3 bases, J shed 0 bases, and the junction held 2 bases outside the gene matches. Germline V gene data show CDR1 as SGHNT and CDR2 as YYREEE (reference sequence). This CDR3 has 14 residues. With respect to this clonotype: Antigen unknown.

Template switching by 5'RACE produced TCR cDNA, adding a universal primer site and UMIs. TCRdb recomputed calls from the 5' RACE reads with MiXCR, one row per CDR3 protein. The sample includes under 550,000 distinct CDR3 sequences, around a fifth of them seen just once. This TCR was recovered from a man between 18 and 29 years old who received the YFV17D yellow fever vaccine. This sequence joins TRBV5-4 and TRBJ2-5, with 7 bases lining up with TRBD2. The material sequenced was PBMCs, taken approximately 22 days after the first yellow fever vaccination. The CDR3 DNA follows: TGTGCCAGCAGCTCTGGGACTAACCAAGAGACCCAGTACTTC. Protein sequence: CASSSGTNQETQYF.